This TCR beta chain was captured in a study of spatial heterogeneity in lung cancer. Study as a whole: Donation came from over 60 patients with untreated early-stage non-small cell lung cancer. Some blood samples were collected at disease recurrence, with a median of about 400 days to first recurrence. There were, on average, more than 8.5 raw-read appearances for each unique TCR and UMI combination.

Time point of the sample: blood taken at disease recurrence. Researchers sequenced whole RNA taken from tumor, nontumor lung or frozen PBMC without sorting. There are many counts of this clonotype. This beta chain appears as a stray read in a library generated for alpha chains; its size is not informative. Unique molecular identifiers tagged every individual TCR cDNA molecule. TCRdb ran MiXCR on the 5' RACE reads and lists one entry per CDR3 protein. The table has roughly 9,700 distinct CDR3 sequences, over 3% seen once. This TCR was recovered from a female donor with early-stage non-small cell lung cancer. This specimen was PBMCs, taken at recurrence.

The CDR3 spells CSVVQGVHEQYF. The DNA for the CDR3 is TGCAGCGTGGTCCAGGGGGTCCACGAGCAGTACTTC. The V gene is TRBV29-1, the J gene TRBJ2-7, with 7 positions matching TRBD1. Germline CDR1 reads SQVTM; CDR2 reads ANQGSEA. Trimming cost V 6 bases and J 5 bases; bases outside gene matches: 7. This CDR3 is 12 amino acids long.